This TCR beta chain stems from a study of OX40 agonist ivuxolimab in advanced cancers. The germline gives CDR1 SGHRS, CDR2 YFSETQ. The CDR3 runs 16 residues. The V and J ends lost 0 bases and 7 bases, in that order; junction bases with no gene match: 8. TCRdb's copy holds only in-frame clones and misses some; the assay was immunoSEQ multiplex PCR. There are over 50,000 clones in the sample; 65% to 90% occur only once, and 0.65% to 0.85% lies in the top ten. This sample comprised CD4+ or CD8+ T cells sorted from blood, obtained in a trial of the OX40 agonist ivuxolimab. This chain uses TRBV5-1 with TRBJ2-1; 9 bases fit TRBD1. This clonotype was sampled from an adult with an advanced solid tumor such as melanoma, head and neck, liver or kidney cancer. The CDR3 DNA is TGCGCCAGCAGCTTGGGGGAACAGGGGGCGCGAAATGAGCAGTTCTTC. Protein product: CASSLGEQGARNEQFF.